The 22 T cell receptor beta chains in this list originate from one sample, sequenced in a study of control samples from healthy donors and cancer patients. Sequencing used immunoSEQ multiplex PCR; TCRdb keeps in-frame clones, though not all of them. Seen here are about 150,000 clones, 80% to 95% observed once, and the top ten hold roughly 5.7%. The sample consisted of blood. These receptors came from a man between 18 and 35 years old in good health.

V usage is TRBV24-1 and J usage is TRBJ2-1; 7 bases agree with TRBD1. Trimming cost V 2 bases and J 4 bases; bases outside gene matches: 10. CDR3 length: 17 amino acids. Germline V gene data show CDR1 as KGHDR and CDR2 as SFDVKD. The CDR3 region is CATSDSQGGQIYNEQFF. The CDR3 nucleotides are TGTGCCACCAGTGATTCCCAAGGGGGACAGATATACAATGAGCAGTTCTTC.

The V call is TRBV28, the J call TRBJ1-5; D is uncertain. Germline CDR1 reads MDHEN; CDR2 reads SYDVKM. Between the trimmed V and J ends, which lost 3 bases and 3 bases, there was a span of 3 bases. The CDR3 length is 12 residues. The CDR3 is CASSLVNQPQHF. The DNA of the CDR3 is TGTGCCAGCAGTTTGGTCAATCAGCCCCAGCATTTT.

The CDR3 region is CASSTRQGAPHGYTF. The CDR3 nucleotides read TGTGCCAGTAGTACCCGACAGGGGGCCCCTCATGGCTACACCTTC. The chain joins TRBV19 to TRBJ1-2, with 10 bases matching TRBD1. V was pared by 4 bases and J by 6 bases, with 8 bases of the junction left unmatched. This CDR3 contains 15 residues. From germline, CDR1 is LNHDA and CDR2 SQIVND (reference sequence).

The V call is TRBV19, the J call TRBJ2-3; 9 positions agree with TRBD2. This CDR3 has 18 residues. The junction had 11 bases not matched to a gene; V was cut back by 1 base and J by 3 bases. The germline V gene encodes CDR1 LNHDA and CDR2 SQIVND (reference sequence). Here the CDR3 reads CASSIAPVAGARTDTQYF. In DNA form, the CDR3 reads TGTGCCAGTAGTATAGCCCCAGTAGCGGGAGCGAGGACAGATACGCAGTATTTT.

This clone was picked up one time. V gene TRBV27 combines with J gene TRBJ2-2; D unresolved. This CDR3 is built from 12 residues. Germline CDR1 MNHEY, CDR2 SMNVEV (reference sequence). V was cut by 6 bases and J by 6 bases, with 8 bases left in between. The DNA for the CDR3 is TGTGCCAGCAGCCCGCGGCCCGGGGAGCTGTTTTTT. Translating gives CASSPRPGELFF.

The V call is TRBV7-9, the J call TRBJ1-5, with 7 bases matching TRBD1. Germline trimming cut 5 bases from V and 5 bases from J; bases unmatched to any gene: 9. There are 15 residues in the CDR3. CDR1 is SEHNR, CDR2 FQNEAQ, per germline (reference sequence). The CDR3 DNA sequence: TGTGCCAGCAGCACTTCGACAGGGTTGGATCAGCCCCAGCATTTT. Its protein is CASSTSTGLDQPQHF.

V usage is TRBV10-3 and J usage is TRBJ1-1; D is possibly TRBD1 (5 bases). From germline, CDR1 is ENHRY and CDR2 SYGVKD. The CDR3 is 14 residues long. V lost 4 bases to trimming and J lost 4 bases, with 13 bases between them. The CDR3 here is CAISAPGTSTEAFF. CDR3 nucleotide sequence: TGTGCCATCAGTGCGCCCGGGACGTCCACTGAAGCTTTCTTT.

This rearrangement joins TRBV4-1 to TRBJ1-5; possibly TRBD1 for D (5 bases). Between the trimmed V and J ends, which lost 3 bases and 1 base, there was a span of 7 bases. The CDR3 extends over 14 amino acids. Germline values: CDR1 MGHRA, CDR2 YSYEKL. CDR3 in amino acids: CASSHGQSNQPQHF. CDR3 DNA: TGCGCCAGCAGCCACGGACAAAGCAATCAGCCCCAGCATTTT.

V gene TRBV4-3 combines with J gene TRBJ1-2; D call uncertain. Germline V gives CDR1 LGHNA, CDR2 YSLEER. This CDR3 spans 15 amino acids. V was shortened by 0 bases and J by 2 bases, with 10 bases between the two germline ends. Here the CDR3 reads CASSQDGGRNYGYTF. Here the CDR3 DNA reads TGCGCCAGCAGCCAAGATGGCGGGCGGAACTATGGCTACACCTTC.

V gene TRBV29-1 combines with J gene TRBJ2-1; 8 bases are shared with TRBD1. Trimming at V came to 2 bases and at J to 6 bases, leaving 3 bases not matched to a gene. The CDR3 covers 13 residues. Germline V gene data show CDR1 as SQVTM and CDR2 as ANQGSEA. In nucleotides, the CDR3 is TGCAGCGTTGAAAGGGGACAGGCCAATGAGCAGTTCTTC. It translates to CSVERGQANEQFF.

The rearrangement links TRBV5-5 to TRBJ2-7, with D hard to call. CDR1 is SGHKS, CDR2 YYEKEE, per germline (reference sequence). Trimming removed 0 bases from V and 3 bases from J, with 1 base in between. The CDR3 is 11 amino acids. CDR3 in DNA: TGTGCCAGCAGCTTGGGCTACGAGCAGTACTTC. Translation: CASSLGYEQYF.

J is TRBJ1-2 and V is TRBV10-3; a possible D gene is TRBD1 (6 bases). V lost 7 bases and J 8 bases, leaving 23 bases between the germline ends. The CDR3 length is 15 residues. CDR1 and CDR2 (germline): ENHRY, SYGVKD. The CDR3 DNA follows: TGTGCCATCACTTCCGGGGGCAGACTACTCAGGGGCTACACCTTC. Its translation: CAITSGGRLLRGYTF.

This chain connects TRBV5-1 to TRBJ2-7; 9 positions agree with TRBD2. This CDR3 has 17 amino acids. CDR1 is SGHRS, CDR2 YFSETQ, per germline. J was trimmed by 4 bases and V by 4 bases; bases with no gene match: 15. In DNA form, the CDR3 reads TGCGCCAGCAGCACGAAGGCTAGCGGGGAGGCGGGATACGAGCAGTACTTC. Protein product: CASSTKASGEAGYEQYF.

This chain uses TRBV28 with TRBJ2-4; D is possibly TRBD1 or TRBD2 (5 bases each). The CDR3 has 15 amino acids. The V gene lost 0 bases and the J gene lost 9 bases, with 15 bases spanning the gap. Germline CDR1 MDHEN, CDR2 SYDVKM. CDR3 region: CASSLWRGAGGIQYF. The CDR3 DNA reads TGTGCCAGCAGTTTATGGAGGGGCGCAGGAGGCATTCAGTACTTC.

The V call is TRBV7-3, the J call TRBJ2-2; 8 nucleotides match TRBD1. CDR1 and CDR2 from the germline V gene are SGHTA and FQGTGA. This CDR3 spans 14 amino acids. V trimming: 5 bases; J trimming: 5 bases; junction bases outside the gene matches: 4. The CDR3 reads CASSRQGLTGELFF. The CDR3 DNA sequence: TGTGCCAGCAGCCGACAGGGGTTGACCGGGGAGCTGTTTTTT. Full variable domain (remainder filled in from reference TRBV7-3 and TRBJ2-2): GAGVSQTPSNKVTEKGKYVELRCDPISGHTALYWYRQSLGQGPEFLIYFQGTGAADDSGLPNDRFFAVRPEGSVSTLKIQRTERGDSAVYLCASSRQGLTGELFFGEGSRLTVL.

The rearrangement uses TRBV7-9 and TRBJ1-6; no reliable D call. Per germline, CDR1 SEHNR and CDR2 FQNEAQ (reference sequence). V lost 5 bases, J lost 7 bases, and 12 bases lay in between. The CDR3 covers 14 residues. CDR3 in amino acids: CASSLDGLNSPLHF. In DNA, the CDR3 is TGTGCCAGCAGCCTGGACGGGCTAAATTCACCCCTCCACTTT.

The rearrangement uses TRBV19 and TRBJ1-1; no definite D call. The CDR3 extends over 15 amino acids. V shed 3 bases and J shed 0 bases, with 11 bases lying between them. Per the germline V gene, CDR1 is LNHDA and CDR2 is SQIVND (reference sequence). The CDR3 nucleotides read TGTGCCAGTAGTATCGACCTGATCATGAACACTGAAGCTTTCTTT. Translating gives CASSIDLIMNTEAFF.

V usage is TRBV5-6 and J usage is TRBJ2-1; 12 bases line up with TRBD2. The CDR3 extends over 18 amino acids. The germline V gene encodes CDR1 SGHDT and CDR2 YYEEEE. Trimming cost V 1 base and J 0 bases; bases outside gene matches: 5. The CDR3: CASSLLAGGHSSYNEQFF. CDR3 nucleotides: TGTGCCAGCAGCTTGCTAGCGGGGGGGCACAGCTCCTACAATGAGCAGTTCTTC.

V is TRBV24-1 and J is TRBJ2-2; possibly TRBD2 for D (5 bases). There are 15 residues in the CDR3. Trimming took off 1 base at V and 1 base at J, with 6 bases between the two ends. CDR1 and CDR2 (germline): KGHDR, SFDVKD. CDR3 region: CATSDFAGNTGELFF. The CDR3 region has the DNA TGTGCCACCAGTGATTTCGCGGGGAACACCGGGGAGCTGTTTTTT.

This CDR3 reads CASSPRQGEVYEQYF. Written as DNA, the CDR3 is TGTGCCAGCAGCCCCAGACAGGGGGAGGTATACGAGCAGTACTTC. This chain joins TRBV4-2 and TRBJ2-7, with TRBD1 matching over 9 bases. The J segment lost 4 bases and the V segment lost 4 bases, leaving 8 bases of the junction unmatched. Germline loops: CDR1 LGHNA, CDR2 YNFKEQ. The CDR3 has 15 amino acids.

The CDR3 DNA reads TGTGCCAGCAGCTTTGGGGATCCCTACGAGCAGTACTTC. Translation: CASSFGDPYEQYF. The chain employs TRBV11-3 and TRBJ2-7; D call uncertain. From germline, CDR1 is SGHNT and CDR2 YENEEA. The CDR3 consists of 13 residues. Trimming pared 3 bases from V and 2 bases from J, leaving 8 bases between.

This clone has a single count. In the same sample, other DNA sequences code for this CDR3. The chain combines TRBV12-3 or TRBV12-4 with TRBJ1-1; the D is unclear. This CDR3 spans 12 amino acids. V lost 1 base and J lost 5, with 5 bases in between. DNA for the CDR3: TGTGCCAGCAGTTTAGGGTATACTGAAGCTTTCTTT. It translates to CASSLGYTEAFF.